The TCR beta chain described here comes from a study of blood T cell repertoires in COVID-19. Study-wide background: COVID-19 samples from acute and convalescent phases originated in the United States, Italy and Spain.

Germline V gene sequence: CDR1 SGHAT, CDR2 FQNNGV. The CDR3 covers 16 residues. Trimming cost V 3 bases and J 0 bases; bases outside gene matches: 4. In the authors' methods: Cell counts per sample came from amplifying reference gene primers. The protocol was immunoSEQ multiplex PCR, while the TCRdb copy is restricted to in-frame clones and leaves out a portion. V, J and clone size were drawn from that table, and D and trimming were deduced from the DNA. Counted here are tens of thousands of clones, over 60% occurring once; the ten biggest clones make up under 30%. The sequence came from a woman in her seventies with acute or convalescent COVID-19. Material for sequencing was peripheral blood. V and J are TRBV11-2 and TRBJ2-2; TRBD1 aligns across 7 bases. This CDR3 is CASSFLTGSNTGELFF. CDR3 sequence (DNA): TGTGCCAGCAGCTTCCTGACAGGGTCGAACACCGGGGAGCTGTTTTTT. The full variable domain, in which reference TRBV11-2 and TRBJ2-2 provide the parts outside the CDR3, is EAGVAQSPRYKIIEKRQSVAFWCNPISGHATLYWYQQILGQGPKLLIQFQNNGVVDDSQLPKDRFSAERLKGVDSTLKIQPAKLEDSAVYLCASSFLTGSNTGELFFGEGSRLTVL.